Listed below are T cell receptor beta chains from one sample, sequenced in a study of somatic mutations in cytotoxic T cells in rheumatoid arthritis. Measured with immunoSEQ multiplex PCR; TCRdb has only the in-frame clones, and not every one. The table lists around 15,000 clones, roughly three quarters of them singletons. The specimen sequenced was CD8+ T cells sorted from blood. These receptors came from an adult with rheumatoid arthritis. Both conserved end residues are part of each CDR3. The D gene is left open where the match is weak. Expanded clones get a size class; other rows say once, few or many, or leave the size out.

.	.	TRBV4-1	TRBJ1-1	TGCGCCAGCAGCCAATCGGGTGGGGGATTTACTGAAGCTTTCTTT	CASSQSGGGFTEAFF
.	.	TRBV5-1	TRBJ1-2	TGCGCCAGCAGCTTGAAGGAAACCTCAGTTCTCTACACCTTC	CASSLKETSVLYTF
.	.	TRBV19	TRBJ2-7	TGTGCCAGTAGTATCGGAACGTCCTCCTACGAGCAGTACTTC	CASSIGTSSYEQYF
.	.	TRBV4-1	TRBJ1-5	TGCGCCAGCAGCCAAGGGCCGACAGCGATAAATCAGCCCCAGCATTTT	CASSQGPTAINQPQHF
.	TRBD1	TRBV7-9	TRBJ2-3	TGTGCCAGCAGCCCAGGGGGCCCCCAGGATACGCAGTATTTT	CASSPGGPQDTQYF
.	TRBD2	TRBV7-6	TRBJ2-1	TGTGCCAGCAGCTTAGTTACTAGCGGGATCCCCATGGACAATGAGCAGTTCTTC	CASSLVTSGIPMDNEQFF
.	.	TRBV4-1	TRBJ2-7	TGCGCCAGCAGCCAAGAGCTAGGTAGGGAGCAGTACTTC	CASSQELGREQYF
.	.	TRBV6-6	TRBJ2-1	TGTGCCAGCAGTTACGTCATATGGCCCAACAATGAGCAGTTCTTC	CASSYVIWPNNEQFF
.	.	TRBV27	TRBJ2-7	TGTGCCAGCAGTTTATCCGGCAGGGCCTCCTACGAGCAGTACTTC	CASSLSGRASYEQYF
.	.	TRBV28	TRBJ1-1	TGTGCCAGCAGTTCCCGAAGGGGGAACACTGAAGCTTTCTTT	CASSSRRGNTEAFF
.	TRBD1	TRBV5-6	TRBJ2-2	TGTGCCAGCAGCGTAGCAGGGGGCGCTTTGTTGTACACCGGGGAGCTGTTTTTT	CASSVAGGALLYTGELFF
.	TRBD1	TRBV9	TRBJ1-1	TGTGCCAGCGGACAGGGGGACACTGAAGCTTTCTTT	CASGQGDTEAFF
.	TRBD1	TRBV2	TRBJ1-1	TGTGCCAGCATTGGGACAGTGAACACTGAAGCTTTCTTT	CASIGTVNTEAFF
.	TRBD1	TRBV13	TRBJ1-1	TGTGCCAGCAGTTCGTCAGGGGGCCGGGCGGGGACTGAAGCTTTCTTT	CASSSSGGRAGTEAFF
.	.	TRBV7-8	TRBJ1-5	TGTGCCAGCAGCTTAAACTATCTTGGGCCGGACGATCAGCCCCAGCATTTT	CASSLNYLGPDDQPQHF
.	.	TRBV2	TRBJ2-1	TGTGCCAGGTCTAGCGCTGACTCCTACAATGAGCAGTTCTTC	CARSSADSYNEQFF
.	TRBD2	TRBV4-3	TRBJ2-3	TGCGCCAGCAGCCAAAATAGCGGGAGTGCAGATACGCAGTATTTT	CASSQNSGSADTQYF
.	.	TRBV29-1	TRBJ1-1	TGCAGCGTTGAACAGATGAACACTGAAGCTTTCTTT	CSVEQMNTEAFF
.	TRBD1	TRBV6-5	TRBJ2-6	TGTGCCAGCAATCCCACAGGGGACGGGGCCAACGTCCTGACTTTC	CASNPTGDGANVLTF
.	.	TRBV6-7	TRBJ1-4	TGTGCCAGCAGTTACTCTCGCTTGGTATACAGGAAAAATGAAAAACTGTTTTTT	CASSYSRLVYRKNEKLFF
once	.	TRBV6-6	TRBJ1-1	TGTGCCAGCAGTTCGGACAAGAACACTGAAGCTTTCTTT	CASSSDKNTEAFF
.	TRBD1	TRBV29-1	TRBJ2-1	TGCAGCGTTTTATGGACAGGGGAATCCTACAATGAGCAGTTCTTC	CSVLWTGESYNEQFF
few	.	TRBV7-8	TRBJ1-4	TGTGCCAGCAGCTCAAGGCGGGAGCCCGAAAAAAAACTGTTTTTT	CASSSRREPEKKLFF
.	TRBD2	TRBV28	TRBJ2-1	TGTGCCAGCAGCAACGCCTTAGCGGGAGAGGCCGGGGTAGAGCAGTTCTTC	CASSNALAGEAGVEQFF
once	TRBD2	TRBV6-6	TRBJ2-7	TGTGCCAGCAGTTATATAGCGGGAGTTTCCTACGAGCAGTACTTC	CASSYIAGVSYEQYF
.	TRBD1	TRBV6-4	TRBJ2-2	TGTGCCAGCAGCGGGACAGGGGGGACCGCCGGGGAGCTGTTTTTT	CASSGTGGTAGELFF
few	.	TRBV2	TRBJ1-2	TGTGCCAGCAGTGAATTCAGGTTAAACTATGGCTACACCTTC	CASSEFRLNYGYTF